Listed below are T cell receptor beta chains from one sample, sequenced in a study of cytomegalovirus exposure and HLA in healthy donors. Repertoires were generated with immunoSEQ multiplex PCR, while TCRdb's copy carries only in-frame clones and drops some. The profile shows over 150,000 clones, about four fifths of them singletons. The source material was PBMCs. The receptors shown here come from a woman aged 45-65 years in good health and CMV-seropositive. Each CDR3 is given with its conserved first and last residue. A D gene is named only where the DNA matches it firmly. Size values are once, few and many counts, or a class for expanded clones, and some rows have none.

size,V,D,J,CDR3,DNA
NA,TRBV4-3,NA,TRBJ2-3,CASSQDRAELDTQYF,TGCGCCAGCAGCCAAGATCGAGCGGAGTTAGATACGCAGTATTTT
NA,TRBV4-3,TRBD1,TRBJ1-5,CASSQQQGGNQPQHF,TGCGCCAGCAGCCAACAACAGGGGGGCAATCAGCCCCAGCATTTT
few,TRBV15,NA,TRBJ1-5,CATSRLPLAFWPQHF,TGTGCCACCAGCAGGCTTCCGTTGGCCTTCTGGCCCCAGCATTTT
once,TRBV29-1,TRBD2,TRBJ2-1,CSAGGPEYNEQFF,TGCAGCGCGGGGGGTCCAGAGTACAATGAGCAGTTCTTC
NA,TRBV6-5,TRBD1,TRBJ2-5,CASSRTGGLETQYF,TGTGCCAGCTCTCGGACAGGGGGCCTAGAGACCCAGTACTTC
once,TRBV19,TRBD1,TRBJ1-3,CASAGRQGRNTIYF,TGTGCCAGTGCAGGCCGACAGGGAAGAAACACCATATATTTT
NA,TRBV18,NA,TRBJ1-1,CASSLSRGDTEAFF,TGTGCCAGCTCACTATCCCGGGGGGACACTGAAGCTTTCTTT
NA,TRBV18,NA,TRBJ2-3,CASSMDRTLTDTQYF,TGTGCCAGCTCAATGGACAGAACCCTCACAGATACGCAGTATTTT
NA,TRBV11-1,NA,TRBJ1-1,CASSRSMNTEAFF,TGTGCCAGCAGTAGGAGTATGAACACTGAAGCTTTCTTT
NA,TRBV7-3,NA,TRBJ2-3,CASSLSTDTQYF,TGTGCCAGCAGCCTAAGCACAGATACGCAGTATTTT
few,TRBV5-8,TRBD1,TRBJ2-5,CASSLRDRRETQYF,TGTGCCAGCAGCTTGCGGGACAGGAGAGAGACCCAGTACTTC
once,TRBV7-3,TRBD2,TRBJ2-1,CASSLNSGGPNEQFF,TGTGCCAGCAGCTTAAACAGCGGGGGGCCCAATGAGCAGTTCTTC
NA,TRBV6-5,NA,TRBJ1-4,CASRVNGLAGKLFF,TGTGCCAGCAGAGTGAACGGGTTGGCGGGAAAACTGTTTTTT
NA,TRBV7-8,TRBD1,TRBJ2-7,CASSETTGRIGYEQYF,TGTGCCAGCAGCGAAACGACAGGGAGAATCGGCTACGAGCAGTACTTC
NA,TRBV5-1,NA,TRBJ1-3,CASSLMSGSGNTIYF,TGCGCCAGCAGCTTGATGTCAGGGTCTGGAAACACCATATATTTT
NA,TRBV19,TRBD1,TRBJ1-2,CASATSSLGQGAGGYTF,TGTGCCAGCGCGACTTCGAGTCTTGGACAGGGGGCAGGAGGCTACACCTTC
few,TRBV18,NA,TRBJ2-7,CASSPLEASEQYF,TGTGCCAGCTCACCGTTAGAGGCTTCCGAGCAGTACTTC
NA,TRBV9,TRBD1,TRBJ1-1,CASSVTGANTEAFF,TGTGCCAGCAGCGTAACAGGGGCGAACACTGAAGCTTTCTTT
NA,TRBV5-6,NA,TRBJ2-7,CASSLVGTGNEQYF,TGTGCCAGCAGCTTGGTTGGGACTGGAAACGAGCAGTACTTC
NA,TRBV4-3,NA,TRBJ2-1,CASSTGIVSYNEQFF,TGCGCCAGCAGCACAGGGATTGTCTCCTACAATGAGCAGTTCTTC
NA,TRBV5-1,NA,TRBJ2-3,CASSLVSGSDTQYF,TGCGCCAGCAGCTTGGTTTCAGGGTCAGATACGCAGTATTTT
NA,TRBV7-2,NA,TRBJ1-6,CASSFRGFSNSPLHF,TGTGCCAGCAGCTTCCGGGGGTTCTCTAATTCACCCCTCCACTTT
few,TRBV19,NA,TRBJ1-6,CASSIINSNSPLHF,TGTGCCAGTAGTATAATCAATTCAAATTCACCCCTCCACTTT
NA,TRBV7-9,NA,TRBJ1-4,CSSSLAVQAPNEKLFF,TGTTCCAGCAGCTTAGCGGTCCAGGCCCCTAATGAAAAACTGTTTTTT
NA,TRBV11-2,NA,TRBJ1-1,CASSLELRGTEAFF,TGTGCCAGCAGCTTAGAACTCCGGGGCACTGAAGCTTTCTTT
NA,TRBV11-3,TRBD1,TRBJ1-5,CASSSLNHPRQGYSNQPQHF,TGTGCCAGCAGCTCACTCAACCACCCACGACAGGGGTATAGCAATCAGCCCCAGCATTTT
NA,TRBV7-7,NA,TRBJ2-1,CASSLGRGPGNEQFF,TGTGCTAGCAGCTTAGGCAGGGGTCCAGGCAATGAGCAGTTCTTC
once,TRBV6-5,NA,TRBJ1-3,CASSPGLGGGNTIYF,TGTGCCAGCAGTCCGGGACTGGGAGGGGGAAACACCATATATTTT
NA,TRBV5-1,TRBD1,TRBJ2-7,CASSLGRDSYEQYF,TGCGCCAGCAGCTTGGGCCGGGACAGCTACGAGCAGTACTTC
few,TRBV7-9,NA,TRBJ1-4,CASSSNGIFNEKLFF,TGTGCCAGCAGTTCCAACGGGATTTTTAATGAAAAACTGTTTTTT
NA,TRBV9,TRBD2,TRBJ2-7,CASSGSGTSGSIYEQYF,TGTGCCAGCAGCGGTTCCGGGACTAGCGGGAGTATCTACGAGCAGTACTTC
NA,TRBV11-2,NA,TRBJ1-1,CASSLNRLEAFF,TGTGCCAGCAGCTTAAACCGACTTGAAGCTTTCTTT
NA,TRBV11-2,NA,TRBJ1-1,CASSLFRNTEAFF,TGTGCCAGCAGCTTGTTCAGGAACACTGAAGCTTTCTTT
NA,TRBV5-1,TRBD2,TRBJ2-5,CASSLGLGGLETQYF,TGCGCCAGCAGCTTGGGATTGGGGGGGTTGGAGACCCAGTACTTC
NA,TRBV27,NA,TRBJ1-5,CASSSASGQPQHF,TGTGCCAGCAGTTCGGCCTCGGGTCAGCCCCAGCATTTT
NA,TRBV19,NA,TRBJ1-5,CASKGGGSSNQPQHF,TGTGCCAGCAAAGGCGGGGGATCTAGCAATCAGCCCCAGCATTTT
once,TRBV6-6,TRBD1,TRBJ1-5,CASISRGSHQPQHF,TGTGCCAGCATCTCCAGGGGGAGTCATCAGCCCCAGCATTTT
once,TRBV7-9,NA,TRBJ1-1,CSSSLIGAEAFF,TGTTCCAGCAGCTTAATAGGGGCTGAAGCTTTCTTT
NA,TRBV4-2,NA,TRBJ1-6,CASSQEGGGARYNSPLHF,TGTGCCAGCAGCCAAGAAGGTGGGGGGGCTCGTTATAATTCACCCCTCCACTTT
NA,TRBV6-4,TRBD1,TRBJ2-7,CASSDLRQGSYEQYF,TGTGCCAGCAGTGACTTGAGACAGGGATCCTACGAGCAGTACTTC
once,TRBV11-2,TRBD1,TRBJ1-1,CASSLGTGSTTEAFF,TGTGCCAGCAGCCTCGGGACAGGCTCGACCACTGAAGCTTTCTTT
NA,TRBV6-1,TRBD1,TRBJ1-4,CAAQDRAEKLFF,TGTGCCGCCCAGGACAGGGCTGAAAAACTGTTTTTT
NA,TRBV7-2,TRBD1,TRBJ2-7,CASSSAGTGREQYF,TGTGCCAGCAGCTCGGCCGGGACAGGGCGCGAGCAGTACTTC
few,TRBV7-3,NA,TRBJ2-5,CASSFGELETQYF,TGTGCCAGCAGCTTTGGGGAGTTAGAGACCCAGTACTTC
NA,TRBV18,TRBD1,TRBJ2-3,CASSPIYQGQERNTQYF,TGTGCCAGCTCACCAATTTATCAGGGACAGGAACGAAATACGCAGTATTTT
NA,TRBV11-2,NA,TRBJ2-1,CASSLRGDSSYNEQFF,TGTGCCAGCAGCCTCAGGGGGGATAGTTCCTACAATGAGCAGTTCTTC
NA,TRBV7-8,NA,TRBJ2-1,CASSLAAGPKYNEQFF,TGTGCCAGCAGCTTAGCTGCGGGACCGAAATACAATGAGCAGTTCTTC
few,TRBV18,NA,TRBJ1-2,CASSPRGGYGYTF,TGTGCCAGCTCGCCCCGAGGGGGCTATGGCTACACCTTC
NA,TRBV19,TRBD1,TRBJ1-1,CASTAITRQGGTEAFF,TGTGCCAGTACCGCCATTACTCGACAGGGCGGCACTGAAGCTTTCTTT